This T cell receptor beta chain is drawn from a study of blood T cell repertoires in COVID-19. Sequencing used immunoSEQ multiplex PCR; TCRdb keeps in-frame clones, though not all of them. The sample carries 200,000 to 300,000 clones, roughly 79% recorded once. CDR1 SGHNT and CDR2 YENEEA come from the germline V gene. J gave up 7 bases and V 1 base, and 9 bases lay outside the gene matches. CDR3 length equals 16 residues. This clone was seen ten or more times. The source material was peripheral blood. This TCR was recovered from an elderly woman with COVID-19, enrolled during active disease. The V gene is TRBV11-3, the J gene TRBJ2-1; TRBD1 matches at 8 bases. Written as DNA, the CDR3 is TGTGCCAGCAGCTTAGTTGGCGGGACAGGTAAAAATGAGCAGTTCTTC. It translates to CASSLVGGTGKNEQFF.